Listed here are 32 T cell receptor beta chains from one sample, sequenced in a study of CD8 T cells in Susac syndrome. Random hexamers were used to reverse transcribe about 0.45 to 1 ug of RNA. MiXCR, applied by TCRdb to the immunoSEQ multiplex PCR reads, yields one record per CDR3 protein. There are some 260,000 distinct CDR3 sequences in the sample; about 93% occur only once, and around 0.07% lies in the top ten. The material sequenced was CD4+ T cells from PBMCs. All receptors come from a human donor with multiple sclerosis.

The chain employs TRBV6-1 and TRBJ1-1; tentative D call: TRBD1 (5 bases). Trimming pared 7 bases from V and 1 base from J, leaving 22 bases between. The CDR3 extends over 17 amino acids. CDR1 MNHNS and CDR2 SASEGT come from the germline V gene. The CDR3 loop is CASTQRGAVSPNTEAFF. CDR3 nucleotides: TGTGCCAGCACCCAAAGGGGTGCCGTCTCACCGAACACTGAAGCTTTCTTT.

V gene TRBV6-6 combines with J gene TRBJ1-2, with 7 positions matching TRBD1. The CDR3 is 14 amino acids. J was trimmed by 7 bases and V by 5 bases; bases with no gene match: 10. Germline V lookup: CDR1 MNHNY, CDR2 SVGAGI (reference sequence). In DNA form, the CDR3 reads TGTGCCAGCAGTGCCGACAGGGAGGTTCGTGGCTACACCTTC. Its protein is CASSADREVRGYTF.

The chain links TRBV18 to TRBJ2-1, with TRBD2 identical over 7 bases. This CDR3 comprises 13 residues. Unmatched junction bases numbered 8, after V lost 3 bases and J lost 12 bases. CDR1 KGHSH and CDR2 LQKENI come from the germline V gene. CDR3 coding DNA: TGTGCCAGCTCACCGGGGGGGGGACCCTCGCAGTTCTTC. It translates to CASSPGGGPSQFF.

The V and J genes are TRBV20-1 and TRBJ1-6; possible D gene TRBD1, 5 bases. Trimming pared 0 bases from V and 12 bases from J, leaving 15 bases between. CDR1 is DFQATT and CDR2 is SNEGSKA in the germline V gene (reference sequence). The CDR3 contains 14 residues. CDR3 loop: CSARDAQVSKPLHF. CDR3 coding DNA: TGCAGTGCTAGAGATGCACAGGTGTCAAAACCCCTCCACTTT.

The rearrangement uses TRBV12-3 or TRBV12-4 and TRBJ2-1, with 8 positions matching TRBD2. J was trimmed by 7 bases and V by 5 bases; bases with no gene match: 13. This CDR3 spans 16 amino acids. The CDR3 region is CASSLRAGAGENEQFF. CDR3 DNA sequence: TGTGCCAGCAGTCTACGAGCGGGAGCAGGGGAGAATGAGCAGTTCTTC.

The genes are TRBV21-1 and TRBJ2-7; the table's D call, TRBD1, was not checked against the DNA. TRBV21-1 is flagged as a pseudogene. The CDR3 spans 14 residues. The CDR3 nucleotides read TGTGCCAGCAGCAAGACAGGGGCCCCCTACGAGCAGTACGTC. This translates into CASSKTGAPYEQYV.

The chain couples TRBV12-3 or TRBV12-4 to TRBJ2-7; maybe TRBD1 (6 bases). V lost 2 bases to trimming and J lost 1 base, with 15 bases between them. The CDR3 has 16 amino acids. The CDR3 DNA follows: TGTGCCAGCAGTTTAAGGGGGTTCCAACAGTCCTACGAGCAGTACTTC. Protein sequence: CASSLRGFQQSYEQYF.

This clonotype is a singleton in its sample. This chain connects TRBV7-9 to TRBJ2-7; possibly TRBD2 for D (5 bases). Trimming took off 5 bases at V and 5 bases at J, with 13 bases between the two ends. The CDR3 spans 13 residues. In germline, CDR1 is SEHNR, CDR2 FQNEAQ (reference sequence). CDR3 DNA sequence: TGTGCCAGCAGCGGGTCGGGATGGAACGAGCAGTACTTC. Translation: CASSGSGWNEQYF.

J is TRBJ2-1 and V is TRBV7-6; D is ambiguous. Between the trimmed V and J ends, which lost 5 bases and 7 bases, there was a span of 12 bases. CDR1 SGHVS and CDR2 FNYEAQ come from the germline V gene. The length of the CDR3 is 13 residues. This CDR3 is CASSPRSSNEQFF. The DNA of the CDR3 is TGTGCCAGCAGCCCAAGAAGTTCGAATGAGCAGTTCTTC.

The V call is TRBV3-1, the J call TRBJ2-1; no firm D call. The germline V gene has CDR1 LGHDT and CDR2 YNNKEL (reference sequence). The V end lost 1 base, the J end lost 8 bases, and 12 bases lay between the germline ends. The CDR3 has 14 residues. CDR3 residues: CASSQAGSVDEQFF. CDR3 DNA: TGTGCCAGCAGCCAAGCTGGATCGGTGGATGAGCAGTTCTTC.

The CDR3 DNA reads TGTGCCAGCAGCCCCGGGTGGAACTACGAGCAGTACTTC. Residues: CASSPGWNYEQYF. The rearrangement uses TRBV7-2 and TRBJ2-7; D remains unclear. CDR1 is SGHTA, CDR2 FQGNSA, per germline. Deletions cut 5 bases from V and 3 bases from J, with 11 bases between. The CDR3 length is 13 residues.

The chain carries TRBV20-1 and TRBJ2-5, with 8 nucleotides matching TRBD2. This CDR3 has 16 amino acids. Germline V lookup: CDR1 DFQATT, CDR2 SNEGSKA (reference sequence). J was trimmed by 3 bases and V by 0 bases; bases with no gene match: 9. CDR3 sequence (DNA): TGCAGTGCTAGAGATACTGCGGGGGGCCAGGAAGAGACCCAGTACTTC. This translates into CSARDTAGGQEETQYF.

The chain uses TRBV30 and TRBJ1-1; no clear D. Germline assignment: CDR1 GTSNPN and CDR2 SVGIG (reference sequence). The V end lost 2 bases, the J end lost 1 base, and 5 bases lay between the germline ends. There are 12 residues in the CDR3. CDR3 nucleotide sequence: TGTGCCTGGAGTAGACGGAACACTGAAGCTTTCTTT. Translating gives CAWSRRNTEAFF.

V usage is TRBV12-3 or TRBV12-4 and J usage is TRBJ1-1; no definite D call. The CDR3 contains 14 residues. The V end was cut by 4 bases, the J end by 3 bases, with 12 bases between. CDR3 bases: TGTGCCAGCAGTTCTATCGGGGTTGACACTGAAGCTTTCTTT. It is translated as CASSSIGVDTEAFF.

The rearrangement links TRBV11-3 to TRBJ2-6; D unresolved. Germline V CDR1 and CDR2: SGHNT, YENEEA. The ends were cut back, 5 bases at V and 2 bases at J, with 7 bases in the middle. There are 14 residues in the CDR3. This CDR3 is CASSRAAGANVLTF. Written as DNA, the CDR3 is TGTGCCAGCAGCCGGGCGGCTGGGGCCAACGTCCTGACTTTC.

The V and J genes are TRBV5-1 and TRBJ2-3; D may correspond to TRBD1 or TRBD2 (5 bases each). The V end was cut by 0 bases, the J end by 8 bases, with 7 bases between. The CDR3 spans 12 residues. Germline V gives CDR1 SGHRS, CDR2 YFSETQ. CDR3 amino acids: CASSLERGTQYF. The CDR3, as DNA: TGCGCCAGCAGCTTGGAGAGGGGTACGCAGTATTTT.

This clonotype was detected once. The rearrangement joins TRBV10-3 to TRBJ2-3, with 9 positions matching TRBD2. The V and J ends lost 2 bases and 4 bases, in that order; junction bases with no gene match: 7. The germline V gene encodes CDR1 ENHRY and CDR2 SYGVKD. The CDR3 is made up of 16 amino acids. The CDR3 region is CAISELMRGGPDTQYF. CDR3 in DNA: TGTGCCATCAGTGAGCTGATGCGGGGGGGCCCAGATACGCAGTATTTT.

The J gene is TRBJ2-3, the V gene TRBV11-2; 8 bases are shared with TRBD2. V lost 1 base, J lost 4 bases, and 1 base stayed unmatched. Germline V lookup: CDR1 SGHAT, CDR2 FQNNGV. CDR3 length equals 14 residues. Here the CDR3 reads CASSLAGGADTQYF. For the CDR3, the DNA is TGTGCCAGCAGCTTAGCGGGAGGGGCAGATACGCAGTATTTT.

The V call is TRBV5-1, the J call TRBJ1-1; a possible D gene is TRBD1 (5 bases). V dropped 5 bases and J dropped 3 bases, with 11 bases sitting between them. Germline CDR1 SGHRS, CDR2 YFSETQ. The CDR3 extends over 13 amino acids. The CDR3 region is CASRGWGDTEAFF. CDR3 bases: TGCGCCAGCAGGGGGTGGGGGGACACTGAAGCTTTCTTT.

This clonotype has just one count. The genes are TRBV4-1 and TRBJ1-1, with a weak D call TRBD1 (5 bases). The CDR3 is 17 residues long. In germline, CDR1 is MGHRA, CDR2 YSYEKL. V was cut by 0 bases and J by 4 bases, with 18 bases left in between. This CDR3 reads CASSQDFGRVRSTEAFF. In nucleotides, the CDR3 is TGCGCCAGCAGCCAAGATTTCGGCAGGGTAAGATCCACTGAAGCTTTCTTT.

The J gene is TRBJ2-7, the V gene TRBV9, with TRBD1 matching over 12 bases. Germline V gives CDR1 SGDLS, CDR2 YYNGEE. J lost 3 bases, V lost 5 bases, and 21 bases had no gene match. This CDR3 has 20 amino acids. CDR3 sequence reads: CASSRHTGTGGASWGYEQYF. CDR3 bases: TGTGCCAGCAGTAGACATACCGGGACAGGGGGCGCCTCCTGGGGCTACGAGCAGTACTTC.

V usage is TRBV7-2 and J usage is TRBJ1-2, with D unresolved. The CDR3 runs 12 residues. Looked up from germline, CDR1 is SGHTA and CDR2 is FQGNSA. Trimming left V 1 base short and J 6 bases short, with 6 bases between. The CDR3 spells CASSLDFHGYTF. The CDR3 DNA sequence: TGTGCCAGCAGCTTAGACTTCCATGGCTACACCTTC.

The chain carries TRBV6-1 and TRBJ1-6; D unclear. In germline, CDR1 is MNHNS, CDR2 SASEGT. This CDR3 is built from 15 residues. Trimming stripped 5 bases from V and 7 bases from J, with 15 bases between. The CDR3 nucleotides are TGTGCCAGCAGTCCCTCTGGACGAGTAAATTCACCCCTCCACTTT. Its protein product is CASSPSGRVNSPLHF.

The chain has TRBV5-1 and TRBJ2-7; a possible D gene is TRBD1 (6 bases). V was trimmed by 0 bases and J by 6 bases, leaving 13 bases between them. Per germline, CDR1 SGHRS and CDR2 YFSETQ. The CDR3 spans 14 residues. The CDR3 DNA reads TGCGCCAGCAGCTTGGGGCAGGGGCAGGGCGAGCAGTACTTC. Translating it yields CASSLGQGQGEQYF.

CDR3 bases: TGCGCCAGCAGCTTACAGGGACTAGCGGGAGAAGAGACCCAGTACTTC. Translated, it gives CASSLQGLAGEETQYF. V gene TRBV5-1 combines with J gene TRBJ2-5, with TRBD2 matching over 14 bases. The germline V gene encodes CDR1 SGHRS and CDR2 YFSETQ. V lost 2 bases, J lost 3 bases, and 3 bases stayed unmatched. CDR3 length: 16 residues.

The J gene is TRBJ1-1, the V gene TRBV4-1; the match to TRBD1 covers 9 bases. The CDR3 spans 14 residues. V was pared by 5 bases and J by 8 bases, with 9 bases of the junction left unmatched. CDR1 is MGHRA, CDR2 YSYEKL, per germline. The CDR3 sequence is CASSKQGASGEAFF. In DNA form, the CDR3 reads TGCGCCAGCAGCAAACAGGGGGCGTCAGGAGAAGCTTTCTTT.

CDR3 sequence (DNA): TGTGCCAGTAGTATCGGACAGGCTGAGGGCACTGAAGCTTTCTTT. Translation gives CASSIGQAEGTEAFF. The chain couples TRBV19 to TRBJ1-1, with 7 positions matching TRBD1. This CDR3 is 15 amino acids long. Germline V gene data show CDR1 as LNHDA and CDR2 as SQIVND (reference sequence). V shed 3 bases and J 4 bases; nucleotides not matched to a gene: 8. Using reference TRBV19 and TRBJ1-1 for the parts outside the CDR3, the full variable domain is DGGITQSPKYLFRKEGQNVTLSCEQNLNHDAMYWYRQDPGQGLRLIYYSQIVNDFQKGDIAEGYSVSREKKESFPLTVTSAQKNPTAFYLCASSIGQAEGTEAFFGQGTRLTVV.

V gene TRBV27 combines with J gene TRBJ1-4, with 9 bases identical to TRBD1. The germline V gene has CDR1 MNHEY and CDR2 SMNVEV (reference sequence). J was trimmed by 8 bases and V by 6 bases; bases with no gene match: 7. CDR3 size: 14 residues. For the CDR3, the DNA is TGTGCCAGCAGGAAGACAGGGGGTGGAGAAAAACTGTTTTTT. This sequence encodes CASRKTGGGEKLFF. The full variable domain, its missing parts supplied by reference TRBV27 and TRBJ1-4, is EAQVTQNPRYLITVTGKKLTVTCSQNMNHEYMSWYRQDPGLGLRQIYYSMNVEVTDKGDVPEGYKVSRKEKRNFPLILESPSPNQTSLYFCASRKTGGGEKLFFGSGTQLSVL.

The V gene is TRBV5-4, the J gene TRBJ1-2, with 10 bases identical to TRBD1. CDR3 size: 15 residues. Germline trimming cut 4 bases from V and 6 bases from J; bases unmatched to any gene: 9. The germline gives CDR1 SGHNT, CDR2 YYREEE (reference sequence). CDR3 in DNA: TGTGCCAGCAGCACTCTAATAGACAGGGGGCATGGCTACACCTTC. It codes for CASSTLIDRGHGYTF.

The CDR3 is CASSPGTGPAGEQYF. The CDR3 nucleotides are TGTGCCAGCAGTCCCGGGACGGGGCCTGCCGGCGAGCAGTACTTC. The gene calls are TRBV12-3 or TRBV12-4 and TRBJ2-7, with D perhaps being TRBD1 or TRBD2 (5 bases each). V was cut by 5 bases and J by 6 bases, with 20 bases left in between. The CDR3 spans 15 residues.

This chain uses TRBV6-2 or TRBV6-3 with TRBJ2-1; perhaps TRBD1 as D (6 bases). Germline-derived CDR1 and CDR2 are MNHEY and SVGEGT. V was cut by 0 bases and J by 5 bases, with 11 bases left in between. The CDR3 consists of 15 residues. DNA of the CDR3: TGTGCCAGCAGTTACTCGAGGGGGTTCGACAATGAGCAGTTCTTC. Its translation is CASSYSRGFDNEQFF.

CDR3 sequence reads: CASSDDRDPYEQYV. The CDR3 region has the DNA TGTGCCAGCAGCGACGATAGGGACCCCTACGAGCAGTACGTC. This chain links TRBV21-1 with TRBJ2-7; no DNA check was done on the table's D call, TRBD1. TRBV21-1 is marked as a pseudogene. The CDR3 runs to 14 residues.